This T cell receptor beta chain stems from a study of blood T cell repertoires in COVID-19. Whole-study context: The origin of the acute and convalescent COVID-19 samples was the United States, Italy and Spain.

Germline CDR1 reads SGHRS; CDR2 reads YFSETQ. V gave up 3 bases and J gave up 5 bases, with 11 bases separating them. The CDR3 spans 13 residues. Per the authors' pipeline: Amplification with reference gene primers provided the estimates of nucleated cell counts. Profiling relied on immunoSEQ multiplex PCR, and the TCRdb table lists in-frame clones only, not all of them. D and trimming come from the DNA, and the V and J calls and clone size come from that table. Among 200,000 to 250,000 clones listed, around 86% were seen once. Participants had their cohort set by participant-reported clinical history. Donors in Cohort 3 counted as recovered after two negative PCRs, clearance, or symptom resolution.

This clonotype was sampled from a woman aged 50 to 60 who had recovered from COVID-19. The rearrangement links TRBV5-1 to TRBJ1-2, with TRBD1 as a possible D gene (6 bases). Input material: PBMCs or T cells enriched from blood (not recorded which). As DNA, the CDR3 is TGCGCCAGCAGCTCCGGGACATCATATGGCTACACCTTC. Translation: CASSSGTSYGYTF.